Included here is one TCR beta chain sequence, with context. TCRdb keeps only in-frame clones here, not all; method: immunoSEQ multiplex PCR. The profile shows about 89,000 clones, roughly 93% of them singletons. This record belongs to a study of OX40 agonist ivuxolimab in advanced cancers. The germline CDR1 and CDR2 sequences are LNHDA and SQIVND (reference sequence). Trimming took off 8 bases at V and 2 bases at J, with 12 bases between the two ends. The CDR3 contains 13 residues. This receptor was identified in an adult with an advanced solid tumor such as melanoma, head and neck, liver or kidney cancer. The starting material was CD4+ or CD8+ T cells sorted from blood, obtained in a trial of the OX40 agonist ivuxolimab. The chain uses TRBV19 and TRBJ1-1, with D hard to call. CDR3 DNA: TGTGCCAGTGGTGGCCAGTTAAACACTGAAGCTTTCTTT. Translated: CASGGQLNTEAFF.